What follows describes a single T cell receptor (beta chain). Its target is not known. Only in-frame clones appear in the TCRdb table, and some are missing; sequencing was by immunoSEQ multiplex PCR. The sample has tens of thousands of clones, 88% seen once. Germline CDR1 and CDR2: SQVTM and ANQGSEA. The CDR3 totals 12 residues. Trimming cost V 4 bases and J 0 bases, with 6 bases left between them. This entry belongs to a study of T cells in localized non-small cell lung cancer. Study outcomes and limitations: Compared with tumor, uninvolved adjacent lung displayed greater T cell clonality, ranking highest overall. Greater T cell density in blood accompanied longer overall survival. Out of the top 100 tumor clones, a median roughly 50 were seen in adjacent lung.

The sample here was peripheral blood, taken before any cancer treatment. The chain has TRBV29-1 and TRBJ1-2; D unclear. This TCR derives from a woman aged 35 to 75 with stage I squamous cell lung carcinoma. CDR3 sequence reads: CSVAGTNYGYTF. CDR3 DNA sequence: TGCAGCGTTGCGGGAACTAACTATGGCTACACCTTC.